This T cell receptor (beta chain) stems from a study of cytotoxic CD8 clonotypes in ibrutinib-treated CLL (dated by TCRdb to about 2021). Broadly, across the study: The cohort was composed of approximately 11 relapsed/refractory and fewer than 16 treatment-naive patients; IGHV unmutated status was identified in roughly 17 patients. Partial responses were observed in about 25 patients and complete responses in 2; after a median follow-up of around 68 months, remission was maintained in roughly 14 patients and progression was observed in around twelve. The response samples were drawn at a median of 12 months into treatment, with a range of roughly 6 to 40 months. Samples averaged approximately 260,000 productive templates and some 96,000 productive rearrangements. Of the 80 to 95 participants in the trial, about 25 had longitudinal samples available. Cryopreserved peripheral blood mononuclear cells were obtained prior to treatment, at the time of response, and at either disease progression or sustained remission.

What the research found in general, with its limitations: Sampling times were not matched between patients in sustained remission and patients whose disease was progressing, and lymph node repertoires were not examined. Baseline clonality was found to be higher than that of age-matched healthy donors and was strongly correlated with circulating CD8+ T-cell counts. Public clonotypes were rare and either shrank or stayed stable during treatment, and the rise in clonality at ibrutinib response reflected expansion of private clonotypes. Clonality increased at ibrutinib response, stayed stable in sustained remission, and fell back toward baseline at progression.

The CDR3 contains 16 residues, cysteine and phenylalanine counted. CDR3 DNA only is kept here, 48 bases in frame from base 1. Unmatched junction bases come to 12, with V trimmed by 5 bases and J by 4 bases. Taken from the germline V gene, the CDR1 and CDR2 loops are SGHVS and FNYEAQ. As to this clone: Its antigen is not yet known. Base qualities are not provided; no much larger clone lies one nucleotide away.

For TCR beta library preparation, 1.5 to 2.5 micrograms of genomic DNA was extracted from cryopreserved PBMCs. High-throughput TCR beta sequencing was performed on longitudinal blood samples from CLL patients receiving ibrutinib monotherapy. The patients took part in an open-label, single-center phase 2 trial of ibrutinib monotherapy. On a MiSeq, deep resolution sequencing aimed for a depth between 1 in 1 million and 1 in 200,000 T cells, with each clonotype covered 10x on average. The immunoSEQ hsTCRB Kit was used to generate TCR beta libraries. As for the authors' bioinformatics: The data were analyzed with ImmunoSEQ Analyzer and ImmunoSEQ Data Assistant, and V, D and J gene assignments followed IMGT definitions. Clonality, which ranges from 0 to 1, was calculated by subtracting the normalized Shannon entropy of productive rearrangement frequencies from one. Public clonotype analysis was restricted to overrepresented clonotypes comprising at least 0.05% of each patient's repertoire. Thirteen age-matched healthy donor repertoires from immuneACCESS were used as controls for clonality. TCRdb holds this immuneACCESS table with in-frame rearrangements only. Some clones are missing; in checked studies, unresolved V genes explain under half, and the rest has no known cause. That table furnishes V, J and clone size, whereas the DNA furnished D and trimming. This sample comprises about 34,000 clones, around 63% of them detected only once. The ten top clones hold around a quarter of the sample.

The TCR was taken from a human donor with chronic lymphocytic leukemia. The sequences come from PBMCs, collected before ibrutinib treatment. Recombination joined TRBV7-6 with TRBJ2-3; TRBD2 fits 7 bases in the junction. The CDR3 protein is CASSPIGAGVSDTQYF. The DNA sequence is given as TGTGCCAGCAGCCCGATCGGGGCGGGAGTCTCAGATACGCAGTATTTT.